The TCR beta chain under discussion was sequenced for a study of blood T cell repertoires in COVID-19. Using immunoSEQ multiplex PCR, the repertoire was profiled, and TCRdb retains in-frame clones only, with some absent. The sample consists of fewer than 350,000 clones, roughly 85% of them appearing once. Germline V gives CDR1 SGHNT, CDR2 YYREEE (reference sequence). Trimming pared 4 bases from V and 5 bases from J, leaving 16 bases between. The CDR3 is made up of 14 amino acids. The source is a woman aged 40-49 years with acute COVID-19. The sample was PBMCs or T cells enriched from blood (not recorded which). V and J are TRBV5-4 and TRBJ2-7; TRBD2 might be the D (6 bases). The CDR3: CASSPSRDFHEQYF. CDR3 coding DNA: TGTGCCAGCAGCCCGTCCCGGGACTTTCACGAGCAGTACTTC.